This T cell receptor (beta chain) was identified during a study of shared clonotypes between healthy human individuals (TCRdb year 2020). A note on the overall study: The cohort comprised a couple of women and three men aged 18 to 49 years. For each donor, CD4 naive and CD4 memory were each run on three plates, CD8 naive on two plates, and CD8 memory on one plate. To estimate repertoire size and how much clonotypes are shared between individuals, the study performed deep sequencing of blood TCR repertoires from about five healthy adults. Libraries were prepared and TCR repertoires were sequenced by different laboratories using diverse techniques, in order to increase sequencing depth and limit assay-specific biases. Leukapheresis yielded between about 0.85 and 9 billion PBMCs per donor. Overall results and qualifications from the work: Across four donors, 4.5% to 6.5% of naive CD4, approximately 3.5% of naive CD8, roughly 2.3% of memory CD4, and approximately 0.4% of memory CD8 clonotypes were shared. Because the study included only a small number of donors, the genetic and exposure-history diversity represented was limited. Incomplete sequencing was indicated by rarefaction of sorted-subset datasets, despite the large sequencing depth. Pairwise subsampling indicated that sequencing depth was expected to affect the degree of clonotype sharing among donors. Naive subsets generally had larger estimated clonotype richness than memory subsets. Compared with non-shared clonotypes, the clonotypes found in all four sorted-subset donors had higher generation probabilities. Sampling was restricted to blood, and TCR repertoires in tissue are likely to differ from TCR repertoires in blood.

Using the deep immunoSEQ assay, multiplex PCR amplified TCR CDR3 regions from genomic DNA. Extracted genomic DNA from each cell subset was spread evenly across all wells of several immunoSEQ 96-well plates, with each plate serving as a replicate. For sorted subsets, around 200 ng genomic DNA, equal to about 30,000 T cell genomes, was loaded into each replicate PCR. Purified libraries were quantified with a Qubit 3.0 fluorometer, sized on a Bioanalyzer 2100, and re-quantified with the KAPA Library Quantification kit. Every immunoSEQ 96-well plate was sequenced on a dedicated single-read 150-cycle Illumina NextSeq 550 flow cell. Regarding the original processing steps: The immunoSEQ output contained only junctional sequences without quality scores, so filtering could not match that applied to full-length reads. To assign V/J genes and CDR3, sequences were annotated against IMGT germline references using PyIR, a Python wrapper for IgBLAST v1.9. Reads were removed for weak V/J assignments (E-value above 1e-6), missing CDR3, stop codons, out-of-frame junctions, or ambiguous translated residues. A V3J clonotype was defined by an identical inferred V gene, J gene, and CDR3 amino acid sequence. Percentage overlap between repertoires was calculated by dividing the number of shared unique clonotypes by the size of the smaller repertoire. Repertoire richness was assessed with RTK rarefaction, the Chao1 estimator, and Recon v2.1 estimates of unobserved clonotypes. Generation probabilities were computed with OLGA for all TCRbeta clonotypes obtained by the gDNA method from a few donors. TCRdb mirrors the immuneACCESS table, restricted to in-frame sequences. Some clones are absent from its copies; in checked studies, under half trace to an unresolved V gene, and the reason for the others is unknown. That table furnishes V, J and clone size, whereas the DNA furnished D and trimming. A total of 1.5 million to 2.5 million clones appear in this sample, approximately 94% of them only once. The ten largest clonotypes hold 0.95% to 1.5% of the sample.

For the CD8 naive samples, CD45RO-negative cells were positively selected for CCR7, yielding a CD45RA+CCR7+ population from which TemRA cells were excluded. Donors were healthy HIV-negative adults with no recently reported acute infections or vaccinations. Every donor was a Caucasian adult residing in Nashville, Tennessee, USA. Blood was collected by leukapheresis, and PBMCs were isolated by Ficoll-Histopaque density gradient centrifugation and then cryopreserved in liquid nitrogen vapor phase. Purity and quantity of every magnetically sorted T cell population were checked by analytical flow cytometry. Genomic DNA was isolated from each sorted fraction and quantified by UV absorbance on a Nanodrop 2000c. From the germline V gene, CDR1 is SGHTA and CDR2 is FQGNSA. Here V drops 5 bases and J drops 9 bases, and the junction holds 15 bases not matched to any gene. Its CDR3 holds 18 amino acids, cysteine through phenylalanine. Of the read, only the CDR3 DNA is kept; its 54 bases are in frame from base 1.

In the case of this clone: It lacks a known antigen. Base qualities were left out, and no much larger clone turns up one base away.

The sequenced sample was naive CD8+ T cells sorted from blood. Per the publication, the cell subset or site label means: CD45RA+CCR7+. This sequence uses TRBV7-2 and TRBJ2-1; 14 nucleotides in the junction match TRBD2. This clonotype was sampled from a man aged 18 to 29 in good health. The CDR3 protein is CASSLPGTSGGGRSEQFF. Here is the DNA: TGTGCCAGCAGCCTACCGGGGACTAGCGGGGGAGGGCGCAGTGAGCAGTTCTTC.